These T cell receptor beta chains were read from a single sample in a study of PD-1 blockade in classical Hodgkin lymphoma. Profiled with immunoSEQ multiplex PCR; TCRdb holds only in-frame clones, not every one. The table records 16,000 or so clones, around 85% of them present only once. The specimen was CD4+ T cells from blood, collected at baseline. The source of these receptors is a human donor with classical Hodgkin lymphoma. Both conserved end residues are part of each CDR3. Fields, in order: CDR3 protein, CDR3 DNA, V gene, J gene, clone size, D gene. A D gene is named only where the DNA matches it firmly. The listing skips clone size in some rows; elsewhere it reads once, few, many or a size class.

CDR3 protein: CASSLDLSYNSPLHF
CDR3 DNA: TGTGCCAGCAGCTTGGACCTTTCCTATAATTCACCCCTCCACTTT
V gene: TRBV5-6
J gene: TRBJ1-6
clone size: .
D gene: .

CDR3 protein: CASSIQEGTDTQYF
CDR3 DNA: TGTGCCAGTAGTATTCAGGAGGGCACAGATACGCAGTATTTT
V gene: TRBV19
J gene: TRBJ2-3
clone size: .
D gene: .

CDR3 protein: CASSLEDGKELFF
CDR3 DNA: TGTGCCAGCAGCTTAGAGGACGGGAAGGAGCTGTTTTTT
V gene: TRBV7-9
J gene: TRBJ2-2
clone size: .
D gene: .

CDR3 protein: CASSSGINYGYTF
CDR3 DNA: TGTGCCAGCAGCTCCGGGATTAACTATGGCTACACCTTC
V gene: TRBV7-9
J gene: TRBJ1-2
clone size: .
D gene: .

CDR3 protein: CASSFIGGEETQYF
CDR3 DNA: TGTGCCAGCAGCTTCATCGGGGGGGAAGAGACCCAGTACTTC
V gene: TRBV5-4
J gene: TRBJ2-5
clone size: .
D gene: TRBD2

CDR3 protein: CASSLNRGPTEAFF
CDR3 DNA: TGTGCCAGTAGCCTAAACAGGGGGCCCACTGAAGCTTTCTTT
V gene: TRBV19
J gene: TRBJ1-1
clone size: .
D gene: TRBD1

CDR3 protein: CASSPEWQALQAFF
CDR3 DNA: TGTGCCAGCTCACCAGAGTGGCAGGCGCTACAAGCTTTCTTT
V gene: TRBV18
J gene: TRBJ1-1
clone size: .
D gene: .

CDR3 protein: CASSQFQGRGQPQHF
CDR3 DNA: TGTGCCAGCAGCCAGTTTCAGGGACGAGGTCAGCCCCAGCATTTT
V gene: TRBV5-5
J gene: TRBJ1-5
clone size: .
D gene: .

CDR3 protein: CASIGRAKPQHF
CDR3 DNA: TGTGCCAGTATTGGCAGGGCGAAGCCCCAGCATTTT
V gene: TRBV19
J gene: TRBJ1-5
clone size: once
D gene: .

CDR3 protein: CASSLFKNTEAFF
CDR3 DNA: TGTGCCAGCAGCCTTTTTAAGAACACTGAAGCTTTCTTT
V gene: TRBV7-2
J gene: TRBJ1-1
clone size: few
D gene: .

CDR3 protein: CASSFAGPGGLAKNIQYF
CDR3 DNA: TGTGCCAGCAGTTTTGCCGGGCCGGGAGGACTAGCCAAAAACATTCAGTACTTC
V gene: TRBV28
J gene: TRBJ2-4
clone size: .
D gene: TRBD2

CDR3 protein: CASSPPQGSGYTF
CDR3 DNA: TGTGCCAGCTCACCACCACAGGGGTCTGGCTACACCTTC
V gene: TRBV18
J gene: TRBJ1-2
clone size: .
D gene: TRBD1

CDR3 protein: CAISEGGIPQPQHF
CDR3 DNA: TGTGCCATCAGTGAAGGAGGGATCCCTCAGCCCCAGCATTTT
V gene: TRBV10-3
J gene: TRBJ1-5
clone size: .
D gene: .

CDR3 protein: CATGTASNQPQHF
CDR3 DNA: TGTGCCACCGGGACAGCTAGCAATCAGCCCCAGCATTTT
V gene: TRBV10-3
J gene: TRBJ1-5
clone size: .
D gene: TRBD1

CDR3 protein: CASSSSPRGRIPYEQYF
CDR3 DNA: TGTGCCAGCAGCTCCTCTCCCAGGGGGCGCATTCCCTACGAGCAGTACTTC
V gene: TRBV11-2
J gene: TRBJ2-7
clone size: .
D gene: TRBD1

CDR3 protein: CASSRQEMNTEAFF
CDR3 DNA: TGTGCCAGCAGTCGACAGGAGATGAACACTGAAGCTTTCTTT
V gene: TRBV6-5
J gene: TRBJ1-1
clone size: .
D gene: .

CDR3 protein: CASSRAVSETQYF
CDR3 DNA: TGTGCCAGCAGTCGAGCGGTCAGCGAGACCCAGTACTTC
V gene: TRBV7-6
J gene: TRBJ2-5
clone size: .
D gene: .

CDR3 protein: CASSEGDYGYTF
CDR3 DNA: TGTGCCAGCAGTGAAGGGGATTATGGCTACACCTTC
V gene: TRBV6-1
J gene: TRBJ1-2
clone size: .
D gene: .

CDR3 protein: CAISDGTANYEQYF
CDR3 DNA: TGTGCCATCAGTGACGGGACGGCGAACTACGAGCAGTACTTC
V gene: TRBV10-3
J gene: TRBJ2-7
clone size: .
D gene: .

CDR3 protein: CASSLAGQPTTEAFF
CDR3 DNA: TGTGCCAGCAGCTTGGCGGGACAGCCCACCACTGAAGCTTTCTTT
V gene: TRBV5-4
J gene: TRBJ1-1
clone size: once
D gene: TRBD1

CDR3 protein: CASSQVSSGGYNEQFF
CDR3 DNA: TGTGCCAGCAGCCAAGTCTCTAGCGGGGGGTACAATGAGCAGTTCTTC
V gene: TRBV4-2
J gene: TRBJ2-1
clone size: .
D gene: TRBD2

CDR3 protein: CASSHPDRAQETQYF
CDR3 DNA: TGCGCCAGCAGCCACCCGGACAGGGCCCAAGAGACCCAGTACTTC
V gene: TRBV5-1
J gene: TRBJ2-5
clone size: .
D gene: TRBD1

CDR3 protein: CASTRYPGGLGTDTQYF
CDR3 DNA: TGTGCCAGCACACGCTACCCGGGGGGTCTCGGTACAGATACGCAGTATTTT
V gene: TRBV18
J gene: TRBJ2-3
clone size: .
D gene: TRBD2

CDR3 protein: CATGTSGSTDTQYF
CDR3 DNA: TGTGCCACCGGGACTAGCGGAAGCACAGATACGCAGTATTTT
V gene: TRBV28
J gene: TRBJ2-3
clone size: .
D gene: TRBD2

CDR3 protein: CASSRVAGVGNIQYF
CDR3 DNA: TGTGCCAGCAGCCGGGTAGCGGGAGTAGGGAACATTCAGTACTTC
V gene: TRBV7-9
J gene: TRBJ2-4
clone size: .
D gene: TRBD2

CDR3 protein: CASSTGPSPVTQYF
CDR3 DNA: TGTGCCAGCAGCACGGGACCTTCCCCGGTTACGCAGTATTTT
V gene: TRBV6-5
J gene: TRBJ2-3
clone size: .
D gene: .

CDR3 protein: CASSLGDGSDYGYTF
CDR3 DNA: TGCGCCAGCAGCTTGGGGGACGGTTCGGACTATGGCTACACCTTC
V gene: TRBV5-1
J gene: TRBJ1-2
clone size: .
D gene: .

CDR3 protein: CASSIQGFNEKLFF
CDR3 DNA: TGCGCCAGCAGCATCCAGGGGTTTAATGAAAAACTGTTTTTT
V gene: TRBV5-1
J gene: TRBJ1-4
clone size: .
D gene: .

CDR3 protein: CASSRPGQPYEQYF
CDR3 DNA: TGTGCCAGCAGCCGACCGGGACAGCCCTACGAGCAGTACTTC
V gene: TRBV5-6
J gene: TRBJ2-7
clone size: .
D gene: TRBD1

CDR3 protein: CASSYSRGRAFF
CDR3 DNA: TGTGCCAGCAGTTACTCCAGGGGACGGGCTTTCTTT
V gene: TRBV6-5
J gene: TRBJ1-1
clone size: .
D gene: .

CDR3 protein: CASSYGGQGSSPLHF
CDR3 DNA: TGTGCCAGCAGTTACGGGGGACAGGGGAGTTCACCCCTCCACTTT
V gene: TRBV6-5
J gene: TRBJ1-6
clone size: .
D gene: TRBD1

CDR3 protein: CASRNLGQPQHF
CDR3 DNA: TGTGCCAGCAGGAACCTTGGGCAGCCCCAGCATTTT
V gene: TRBV27
J gene: TRBJ1-5
clone size: .
D gene: .

CDR3 protein: CASSSQGRSSYNEQFF
CDR3 DNA: TGTGCCAGCAGTTCTCAGGGAAGGAGCTCCTACAATGAGCAGTTCTTC
V gene: TRBV6-5
J gene: TRBJ2-1
clone size: few
D gene: .

CDR3 protein: CAISEIGKGQPQHF
CDR3 DNA: TGTGCCATCAGTGAGATAGGTAAGGGTCAGCCCCAGCATTTT
V gene: TRBV10-3
J gene: TRBJ1-5
clone size: .
D gene: .

CDR3 protein: CASSIVGGANYGYTF
CDR3 DNA: TGTGCCAGTAGTATCGTCGGCGGAGCTAACTATGGCTACACCTTC
V gene: TRBV19
J gene: TRBJ1-2
clone size: .
D gene: .

CDR3 protein: CASRGGGANTGELFF
CDR3 DNA: TGTGCCAGCAGAGGTGGCGGGGCTAACACCGGGGAGCTGTTTTTT
V gene: TRBV7-9
J gene: TRBJ2-2
clone size: .
D gene: .

CDR3 protein: CASSAGTEAYEQYF
CDR3 DNA: TGTGCCAGCTCAGCGGGGACAGAGGCCTACGAGCAGTACTTC
V gene: TRBV10-3
J gene: TRBJ2-7
clone size: .
D gene: .